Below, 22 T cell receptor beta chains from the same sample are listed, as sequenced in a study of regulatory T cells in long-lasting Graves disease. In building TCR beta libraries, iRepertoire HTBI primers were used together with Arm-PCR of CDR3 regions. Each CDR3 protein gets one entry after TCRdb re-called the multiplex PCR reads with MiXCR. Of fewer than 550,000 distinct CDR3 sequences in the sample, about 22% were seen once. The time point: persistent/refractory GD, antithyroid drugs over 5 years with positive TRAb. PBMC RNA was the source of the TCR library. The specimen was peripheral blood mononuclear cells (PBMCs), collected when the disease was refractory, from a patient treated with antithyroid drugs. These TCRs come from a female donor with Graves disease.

The CDR3 nucleotides are TGTGCCAGCAGCTTAGGACTAGCGGGGTCCACCGGGGAGCTGTTTTTT. Encoded protein: CASSLGLAGSTGELFF. The gene calls are TRBV11-1 and TRBJ2-2; 11 nucleotides match TRBD2. The CDR3 has 16 residues. V dropped 1 base and J dropped 4; count of bases not matched to a gene: 2. CDR1 is SGHAT, CDR2 FQDESV, per germline (reference sequence).

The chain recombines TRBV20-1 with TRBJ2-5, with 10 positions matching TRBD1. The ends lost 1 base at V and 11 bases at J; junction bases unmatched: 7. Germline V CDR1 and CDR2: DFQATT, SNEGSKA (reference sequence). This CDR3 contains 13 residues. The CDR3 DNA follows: TGCAGTGCTAGAGGACAGGGGGCTAGGTATCAGTACTTC. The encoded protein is CSARGQGARYQYF.

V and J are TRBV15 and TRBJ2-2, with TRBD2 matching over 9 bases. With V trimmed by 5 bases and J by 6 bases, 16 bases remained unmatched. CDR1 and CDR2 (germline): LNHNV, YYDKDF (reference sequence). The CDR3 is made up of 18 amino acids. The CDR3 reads CATSPSEGAGGSAGELFF. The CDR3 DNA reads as TGTGCCACCAGCCCCTCTGAGGGGGCGGGGGGGTCGGCCGGGGAGCTGTTTTTT.

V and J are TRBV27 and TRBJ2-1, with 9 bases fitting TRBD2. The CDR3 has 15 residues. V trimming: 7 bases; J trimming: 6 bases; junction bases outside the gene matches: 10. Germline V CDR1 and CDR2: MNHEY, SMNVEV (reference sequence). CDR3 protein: CASTPSGRRINEQFF. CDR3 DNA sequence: TGTGCCAGCACCCCGAGCGGGAGGCGGATCAATGAGCAGTTCTTC.

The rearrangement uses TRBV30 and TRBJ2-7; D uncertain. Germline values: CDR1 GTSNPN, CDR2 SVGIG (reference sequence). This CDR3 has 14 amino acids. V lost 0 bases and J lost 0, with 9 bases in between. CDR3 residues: CAWSVWQTSYEQYF. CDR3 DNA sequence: TGTGCCTGGAGTGTTTGGCAGACCTCCTACGAGCAGTACTTC.

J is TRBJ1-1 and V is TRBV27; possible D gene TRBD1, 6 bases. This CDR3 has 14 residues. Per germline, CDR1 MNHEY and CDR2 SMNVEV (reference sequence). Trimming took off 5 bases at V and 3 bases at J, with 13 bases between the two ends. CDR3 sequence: CASSIQGEDTEAFF. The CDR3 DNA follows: TGTGCCAGCAGTATACAGGGTGAAGACACTGAAGCTTTCTTT.

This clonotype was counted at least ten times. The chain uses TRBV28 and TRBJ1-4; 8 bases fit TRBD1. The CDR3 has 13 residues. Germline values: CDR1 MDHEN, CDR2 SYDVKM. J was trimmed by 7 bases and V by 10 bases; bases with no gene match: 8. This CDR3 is CAIPDRGGEKLFF. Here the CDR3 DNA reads TGTGCCATCCCAGACAGGGGCGGTGAAAAACTGTTTTTT.

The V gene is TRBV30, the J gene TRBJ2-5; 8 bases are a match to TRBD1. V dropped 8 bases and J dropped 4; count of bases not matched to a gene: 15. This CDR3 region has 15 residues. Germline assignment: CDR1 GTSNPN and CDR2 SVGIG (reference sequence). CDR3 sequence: CARTREGTGRETQYF. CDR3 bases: TGTGCCAGGACGAGGGAAGGGACAGGTCGAGAGACCCAGTACTTC.

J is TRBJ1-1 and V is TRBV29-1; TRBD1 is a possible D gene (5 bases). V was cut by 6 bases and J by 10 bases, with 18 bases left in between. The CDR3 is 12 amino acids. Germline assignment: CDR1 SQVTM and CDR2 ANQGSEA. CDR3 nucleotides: TGCAGCGTCAGTACTTTGGGAAGGGGAGCTTTCTTT. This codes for CSVSTLGRGAFF.

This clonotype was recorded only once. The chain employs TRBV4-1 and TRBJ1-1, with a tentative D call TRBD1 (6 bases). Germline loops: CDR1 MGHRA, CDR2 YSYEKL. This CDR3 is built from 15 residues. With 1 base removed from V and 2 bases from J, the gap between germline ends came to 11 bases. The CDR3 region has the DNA TGCGCCAGCAGCCAAGCGCAGGGGCGAAACACTGAAGCTTTCTTT. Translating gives CASSQAQGRNTEAFF.

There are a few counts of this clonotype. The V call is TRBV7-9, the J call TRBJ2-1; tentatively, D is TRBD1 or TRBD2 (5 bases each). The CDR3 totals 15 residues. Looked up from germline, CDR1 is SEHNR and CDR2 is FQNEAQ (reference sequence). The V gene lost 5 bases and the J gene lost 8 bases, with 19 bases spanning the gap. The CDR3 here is CASSPHPGLEDEQFF. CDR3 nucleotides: TGTGCCAGCAGCCCCCACCCGGGGCTTGAGGATGAGCAGTTCTTC.

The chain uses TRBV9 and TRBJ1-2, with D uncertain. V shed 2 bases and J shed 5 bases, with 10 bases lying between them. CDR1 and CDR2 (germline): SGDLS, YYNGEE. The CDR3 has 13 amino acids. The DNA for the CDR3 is TGTGCCAGCAGCGTTACAGATCGTTATGGCTACACCTTC. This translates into CASSVTDRYGYTF.

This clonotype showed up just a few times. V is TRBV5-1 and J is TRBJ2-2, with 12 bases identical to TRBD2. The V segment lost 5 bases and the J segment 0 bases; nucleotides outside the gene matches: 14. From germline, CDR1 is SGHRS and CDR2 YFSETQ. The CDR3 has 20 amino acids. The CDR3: CASRGPAGLAGTANTGELFF. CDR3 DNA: TGCGCCAGCAGAGGCCCGGCCGGACTAGCGGGGACGGCGAACACCGGGGAGCTGTTTTTT.

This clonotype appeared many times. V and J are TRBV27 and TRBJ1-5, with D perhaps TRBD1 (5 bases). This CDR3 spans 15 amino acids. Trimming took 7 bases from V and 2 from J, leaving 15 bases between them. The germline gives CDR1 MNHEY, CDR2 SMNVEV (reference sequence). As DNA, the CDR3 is TGTGCCAGCAAGATTGGGGCCACGGGCAATCAGCCCCAGCATTTT. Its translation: CASKIGATGNQPQHF.

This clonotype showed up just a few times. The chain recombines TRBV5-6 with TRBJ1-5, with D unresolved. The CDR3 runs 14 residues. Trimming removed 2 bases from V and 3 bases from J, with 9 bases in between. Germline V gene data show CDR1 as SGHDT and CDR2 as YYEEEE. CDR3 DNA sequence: TGTGCCAGCAGCTTCGGCACCAACAATCAGCCCCAGCATTTT. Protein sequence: CASSFGTNNQPQHF.

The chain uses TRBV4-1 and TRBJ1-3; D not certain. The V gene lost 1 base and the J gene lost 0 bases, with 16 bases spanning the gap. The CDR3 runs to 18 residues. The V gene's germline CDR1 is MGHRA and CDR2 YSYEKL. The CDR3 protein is CASSQVLRSVASGNTIYF. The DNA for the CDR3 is TGCGCCAGCAGCCAAGTGTTACGTTCAGTAGCCTCTGGAAACACCATATATTTT.

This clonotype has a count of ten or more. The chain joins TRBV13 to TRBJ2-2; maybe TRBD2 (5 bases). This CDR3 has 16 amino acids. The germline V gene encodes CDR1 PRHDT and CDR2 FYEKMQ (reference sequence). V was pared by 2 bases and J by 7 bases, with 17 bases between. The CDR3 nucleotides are TGTGCCAGCAGCTTATTGGGAGTGATTGGGAACGGGGAGCTGTTTTTT. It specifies CASSLLGVIGNGELFF.

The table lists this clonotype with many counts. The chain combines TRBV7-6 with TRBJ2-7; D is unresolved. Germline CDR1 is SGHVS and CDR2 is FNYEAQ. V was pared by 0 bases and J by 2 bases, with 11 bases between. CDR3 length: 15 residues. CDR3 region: CASSLAADAAYEQYF. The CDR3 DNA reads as TGTGCCAGCAGCTTAGCGGCTGATGCCGCCTACGAGCAGTACTTC.

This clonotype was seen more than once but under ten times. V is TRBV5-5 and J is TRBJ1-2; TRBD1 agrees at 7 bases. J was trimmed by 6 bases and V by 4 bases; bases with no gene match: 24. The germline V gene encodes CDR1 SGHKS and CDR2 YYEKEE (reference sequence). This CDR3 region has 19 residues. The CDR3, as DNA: TGTGCCAGCAGCCTCCGACAGGGAGACGTGTTATCCGTAATCAATGGCTACACCTTC. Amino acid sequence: CASSLRQGDVLSVINGYTF.

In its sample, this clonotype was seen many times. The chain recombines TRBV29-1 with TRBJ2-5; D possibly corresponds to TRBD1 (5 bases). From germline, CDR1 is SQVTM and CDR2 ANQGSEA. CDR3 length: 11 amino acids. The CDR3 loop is CSATDQETQYF. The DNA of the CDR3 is TGCAGTGCGACAGACCAAGAGACCCAGTACTTC.

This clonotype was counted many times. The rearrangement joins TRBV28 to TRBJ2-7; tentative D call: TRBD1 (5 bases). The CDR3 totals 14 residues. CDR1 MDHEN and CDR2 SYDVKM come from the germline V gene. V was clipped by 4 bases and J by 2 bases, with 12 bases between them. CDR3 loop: CASSSQGTAYEQYF. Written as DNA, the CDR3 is TGTGCCAGCAGTTCTCAGGGTACGGCCTACGAGCAGTACTTC. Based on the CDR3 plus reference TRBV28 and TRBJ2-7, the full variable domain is DVKVTQSSRYLVKRTGEKVFLECVQDMDHENMFWYRQDPGLGLRLIYFSYDVKMKEKGDIPEGYSVSREKKERFSLILESASTNQTSMYLCASSSQGTAYEQYFGPGTRLTVT.

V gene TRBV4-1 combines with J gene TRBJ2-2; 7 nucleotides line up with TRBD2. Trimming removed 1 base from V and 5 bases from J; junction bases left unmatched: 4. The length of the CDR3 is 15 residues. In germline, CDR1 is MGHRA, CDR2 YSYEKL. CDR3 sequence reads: CASSQVGGRTGELFF. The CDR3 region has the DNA TGCGCCAGCAGCCAAGTGGGGGGGAGGACCGGGGAGCTGTTTTTT.